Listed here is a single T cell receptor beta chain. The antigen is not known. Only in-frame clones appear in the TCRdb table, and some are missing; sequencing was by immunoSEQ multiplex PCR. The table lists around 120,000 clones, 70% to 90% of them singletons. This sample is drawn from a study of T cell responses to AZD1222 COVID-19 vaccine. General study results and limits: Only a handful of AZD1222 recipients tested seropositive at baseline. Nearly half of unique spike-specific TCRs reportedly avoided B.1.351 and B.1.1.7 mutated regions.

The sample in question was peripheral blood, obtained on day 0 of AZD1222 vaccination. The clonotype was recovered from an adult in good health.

The chain's CDR3 is CASSPGFTEAFF. CDR3 bases: TGTGCCAGCAGCCCTGGGTTCACTGAAGCTTTCTTT. V is TRBV11-2 and J is TRBJ1-1; D is unclear. The CDR3 covers 12 residues. Germline loops: CDR1 SGHAT, CDR2 FQNNGV. Trimming removed 5 bases at V and 4 bases at J, with 8 bases between.